One and the same sample provided the 30 T cell receptor beta chains below, sequenced in a study of blood T cell repertoires in COVID-19. The table came from immunoSEQ multiplex PCR; TCRdb's copy has only in-frame clones and leaves some out. The data hold about 59,000 clones, with less than 80% observed a single time. Sequenced sample: peripheral blood. The receptor set was obtained from a man in his fifties or sixties with acute or convalescent COVID-19.

The V call is TRBV28, the J call TRBJ1-1; tentatively, D is TRBD1 (6 bases). V was shortened by 6 bases and J by 11 bases, with 25 bases between the two germline ends. In germline, CDR1 is MDHEN, CDR2 SYDVKM. The length of the CDR3 is 15 residues. Here the CDR3 reads CASSPRDTTYLGAFF. CDR3 bases: TGTGCCAGCAGCCCACGGGACACGACTTACCTAGGGGCTTTCTTT.

The J gene is TRBJ2-1, the V gene TRBV7-6; 9 bases fit TRBD2. The germline V gene has CDR1 SGHVS and CDR2 FNYEAQ. V shed 4 bases and J 1 base; nucleotides not matched to a gene: 5. The CDR3 is made up of 16 amino acids. For the CDR3, the DNA is TGTGCCAGCAGCTCTAGCGGGAAAGGGTCCTACAATGAGCAGTTCTTC. Amino acids: CASSSSGKGSYNEQFF.

This sequence joins TRBV29-1 and TRBJ1-1; D might be TRBD1 (6 bases). Between the trimmed V and J ends, which lost 4 bases and 4 bases, there was a span of 22 bases. Germline CDR1 and CDR2: SQVTM and ANQGSEA. The CDR3 runs to 16 residues. The CDR3 nucleotides read TGCAGCGTTGGAGGCGGGGGCAGGGAAGGTGGCACTGAAGCTTTCTTT. Translated, it gives CSVGGGGREGGTEAFF.

This chain links TRBV28 with TRBJ1-5, with D possibly being TRBD1 (6 bases). Germline loops: CDR1 MDHEN, CDR2 SYDVKM. Between the trimmed V and J ends, which lost 6 bases and 4 bases, there was a span of 10 bases. There are 13 residues in the CDR3. In DNA, the CDR3 is TGTGCCAGCAGCTACACAGGGAATCAGCCCCAGCATTTT. Amino acids: CASSYTGNQPQHF.

The chain couples TRBV5-5 to TRBJ2-2, with 7 bases that match TRBD1. Germline V lookup: CDR1 SGHKS, CDR2 YYEKEE (reference sequence). The CDR3 totals 17 residues. V lost 2 bases and J lost 2; bases outside the gene matches: 9. CDR3: CASSLAVTGENTGELFF. The CDR3 nucleotides read TGTGCCAGCAGCTTAGCTGTTACAGGGGAAAACACCGGGGAGCTGTTTTTT. Drawing the rest from reference TRBV5-5 and TRBJ2-2, the complete variable domain is DAGVTQSPTHLIKTRGQQVTLRCSPISGHKSVSWYQQVLGQGPQFIFQYYEKEERGRGNFPDRFSARQFPNYSSELNVNALLLGDSALYLCASSLAVTGENTGELFFGEGSRLTVL.

This chain uses TRBV27 with TRBJ2-1; 13 bases match TRBD2. CDR1 MNHEY and CDR2 SMNVEV come from the germline V gene (reference sequence). The CDR3 has 17 amino acids. V shed 5 bases, J shed 9 bases, and the junction held 13 bases outside the gene matches. CDR3 sequence reads: CASSPRTSGSLGVEQFF. The CDR3 region has the DNA TGTGCCAGCAGTCCCCGGACTAGCGGGAGTCTGGGTGTTGAGCAGTTCTTC.

The count of this clone is one. J is TRBJ2-7 and V is TRBV28; 8 positions match TRBD1. V lost 8 bases and J lost 5; bases outside the gene matches: 11. CDR3 length: 14 residues. The germline gives CDR1 MDHEN, CDR2 SYDVKM. In nucleotides, the CDR3 is TGTGCCAGCGCCCAAACGTCGGGACAGGACGAGCAGTACTTC. Translation gives CASAQTSGQDEQYF.

The chain has TRBV13 and TRBJ1-1; D perhaps matches TRBD1 (5 bases). The germline V gene encodes CDR1 PRHDT and CDR2 FYEKMQ (reference sequence). The length of the CDR3 is 14 residues. With 5 bases removed from V and 1 base from J, the gap between germline ends came to 11 bases. The CDR3 region is CASSLPTENTEAFF. As DNA, the CDR3 is TGTGCCAGCAGCCTACCGACAGAGAACACTGAAGCTTTCTTT.

The chain combines TRBV5-1 with TRBJ2-5, with D possibly matching TRBD1 (6 bases). This CDR3 has 14 amino acids. Germline V gene lookup returns CDR1 SGHRS and CDR2 YFSETQ. The V and J ends lost 6 bases and 3 bases respectively, with 15 bases between them. CDR3 in amino acids: CASTPGTSKETQYF. Here the CDR3 DNA reads TGCGCCAGCACCCCCGGGACAAGCAAAGAGACCCAGTACTTC.

V is TRBV10-3 and J is TRBJ2-3, with TRBD2 as a possible D gene (5 bases). This CDR3 has 16 residues. Trimming shortened V by 3 bases and J by 0 bases, and 13 bases separated the two germline ends. From germline, CDR1 is ENHRY and CDR2 SYGVKD. The CDR3 sequence is CAISDRAGSSTDTQYF. The CDR3, as DNA: TGTGCCATCAGTGATAGGGCGGGTTCTAGCACAGATACGCAGTATTTT.

The chain carries TRBV30 and TRBJ2-7; D perhaps matches TRBD1 (5 bases). The CDR3 runs to 13 residues. With 2 bases removed from V and 2 bases from J, the gap between germline ends came to 10 bases. Germline V CDR1 and CDR2: GTSNPN, SVGIG (reference sequence). CDR3 nucleotide sequence: TGTGCCTGGAGTTCCCAGGGTACCTACGAGCAGTACTTC. Protein product: CAWSSQGTYEQYF.

V and J are TRBV29-1 and TRBJ1-1, with D possibly TRBD1 on 6 matching bases. Trimming removed 2 bases at V and 7 bases at J, with 20 bases between. This CDR3 comprises 15 residues. Per the germline V gene, CDR1 is SQVTM and CDR2 is ANQGSEA. This CDR3 reads CSVEKGEGPRVEAFF. The CDR3 region has the DNA TGCAGCGTTGAAAAGGGGGAAGGGCCAAGGGTTGAAGCTTTCTTT.

The genes are TRBV28 and TRBJ1-4, with D unclear. The CDR3 sequence is 14 residues long. V gave up 3 bases and J gave up 8 bases, with 13 bases separating them. The germline gives CDR1 MDHEN, CDR2 SYDVKM. CDR3 in amino acids: CASSFRGGWEKLFF. The CDR3, as DNA: TGTGCCAGCAGTTTCCGGGGTGGTTGGGAAAAACTGTTTTTT.

The chain recombines TRBV10-2 with TRBJ2-4; D is possibly TRBD1 (6 bases). Germline V CDR1 and CDR2: WSHSY, SAAADI. Trimming removed 6 bases from V and 0 bases from J, with 12 bases in between. This CDR3 spans 15 amino acids. The CDR3 DNA reads as TGCGCCAGCAGCTCACAGGGAGTAGCCAAAAACATTCAGTACTTC. The encoded protein is CASSSQGVAKNIQYF.

This clone was counted once. The CDR3 protein is CASSLNSNTDTQYF. CDR3 DNA sequence: TGTGCCAGCAGCTTGAACAGCAACACAGATACGCAGTATTTT. This sequence joins TRBV5-4 and TRBJ2-3; unclear D gene. The V gene's germline CDR1 is SGHNT and CDR2 YYREEE (reference sequence). The germline V and J ends were trimmed by 1 base and 2 bases, with 8 bases remaining between them. This CDR3 is 14 amino acids long.

The chain links TRBV9 to TRBJ2-2; D is unclear. Between the trimmed V and J ends, which lost 0 bases and 1 base, there was a span of 4 bases. Germline CDR1 reads SGDLS; CDR2 reads YYNGEE. This CDR3 is built from 14 residues. The CDR3 DNA reads as TGTGCCAGCAGCGTAGAACTGAACACCGGGGAGCTGTTTTTT. It is translated as CASSVELNTGELFF.

The chain joins TRBV27 to TRBJ1-2; 7 bases fit TRBD1. Germline CDR1 is MNHEY and CDR2 is SMNVEV (reference sequence). CDR3 size: 16 residues. Trimming removed 7 bases from V and 3 bases from J; junction bases left unmatched: 14. CDR3 in DNA: TGTGCCAGCACGAACCCCGGGACAGCCAAGTACTATGGCTACACCTTC. Amino acid sequence: CASTNPGTAKYYGYTF.

This clone appeared once. The chain uses TRBV9 and TRBJ2-3; the match to TRBD2 covers 10 bases. The CDR3 runs 18 residues. The germline V gene encodes CDR1 SGDLS and CDR2 YYNGEE. With V trimmed by 0 bases and J by 3 bases, 10 bases remained unmatched. CDR3 amino acids: CASSVGASGRLRTDTQYF. CDR3 nucleotides: TGTGCCAGCAGCGTAGGGGCTAGCGGGAGATTACGGACAGATACGCAGTATTTT.

This clone has only a few counts. The V call is TRBV10-3, the J call TRBJ1-3, with D hard to call. CDR1 and CDR2 (germline): ENHRY, SYGVKD. The CDR3 loop spans 15 amino acids. Trimming took off 3 bases at V and 5 bases at J, with 14 bases between the two ends. The CDR3 here is CAISEPERLRNTIYF. CDR3 DNA: TGTGCCATCAGTGAACCAGAGCGCCTCCGAAACACCATATATTTT.

V and J are TRBV28 and TRBJ1-2; TRBD1 is a possible D gene (5 bases). The CDR3 loop spans 12 amino acids. V lost 7 bases and J 6 bases, leaving 12 bases between the germline ends. From germline, CDR1 is MDHEN and CDR2 SYDVKM. CDR3 in amino acids: CASTGPGNGYTF. The DNA for the CDR3 is TGTGCCAGCACAGGGCCTGGTAATGGCTACACCTTC.

The chain uses TRBV29-1 and TRBJ2-7; 9 bases agree with TRBD1. Germline assignment: CDR1 SQVTM and CDR2 ANQGSEA. Unmatched junction bases numbered 6, after V lost 7 bases and J lost 5 bases. CDR3 length: 12 amino acids. The CDR3 bases are TGCAGCGCACCGGGACAGGGAAACGAGCAGTACTTC. It encodes CSAPGQGNEQYF.

The table lists this clone with a few counts. The chain recombines TRBV10-3 with TRBJ1-5; D possibly corresponds to TRBD1 (5 bases). CDR1 and CDR2 from the germline V gene are ENHRY and SYGVKD. V was cut by 4 bases and J by 8 bases, with 12 bases left in between. The length of the CDR3 is 13 residues. In DNA form, the CDR3 reads TGTGCCATCAGTGGGGGCCCGGGGGAGCCCCAGCATTTT. It specifies CAISGGPGEPQHF.

CDR3 coding DNA: TGTGCCAGCTCACAGGACAGGGACTATGGCTACACCTTC. Translating gives CASSQDRDYGYTF. V is TRBV18 and J is TRBJ1-2; 8 bases match TRBD1. Germline V gene lookup returns CDR1 KGHSH and CDR2 LQKENI. This CDR3 spans 13 amino acids. V dropped 4 bases and J dropped 3; count of bases not matched to a gene: 1.

This chain joins TRBV6-5 and TRBJ1-2; a possible D gene is TRBD1 (5 bases). Trimming removed 1 base from V and 4 bases from J, with 10 bases in between. CDR1 MNHEY and CDR2 SVGAGI come from the germline V gene. The CDR3 totals 14 residues. The CDR3 nucleotides are TGTGCCAGCAGTTACTTGGACACCCCCTATGGCTACACCTTC. Residues: CASSYLDTPYGYTF.

The chain uses TRBV3-1 (or the pseudogene TRBV3-2) and TRBJ1-1, with a possible D match to TRBD1 (6 bases). The CDR3 sequence is 15 residues long. V was pared by 4 bases and J by 3 bases, with 15 bases between. CDR1 LGHDT and CDR2 YNNKEL come from the germline V gene (reference sequence). Written as DNA, the CDR3 is TGTGCCAGCAGCCCGTCGGGGGGGCGGGACACTGAAGCTTTCTTT. Its protein product is CASSPSGGRDTEAFF.

The chain carries TRBV2 and TRBJ2-1; 7 nucleotides line up with TRBD2. Germline CDR1 reads SNHLY; CDR2 reads FYNNEI. The CDR3 covers 14 residues. The trim removed 5 bases at V and 8 bases at J, leaving 9 bases unmatched. CDR3 residues: CASSQWRGGDEQFF. The CDR3 DNA sequence: TGTGCCAGCAGTCAGTGGAGGGGAGGGGATGAGCAGTTCTTC.

The J gene is TRBJ1-6, the V gene TRBV5-1; 8 bases agree with TRBD1. There are 14 residues in the CDR3. Germline-derived CDR1 and CDR2 are SGHRS and YFSETQ. V shed 7 bases, J shed 7 bases, and the junction held 7 bases outside the gene matches. The CDR3 reads CASWTTGVNSPLHF. CDR3 nucleotide sequence: TGCGCCAGCTGGACGACAGGGGTCAATTCACCCCTCCACTTT.

Here the CDR3 reads CASSAQGQGPYEQYF. CDR3 nucleotides: TGTGCCAGCAGCGCACAAGGACAGGGACCCTACGAGCAGTACTTC. J is TRBJ2-7 and V is TRBV7-2, with 8 bases matching TRBD1. J gave up 2 bases and V 5 bases, and 8 bases lay outside the gene matches. Germline CDR1 reads SGHTA; CDR2 reads FQGNSA. The CDR3 totals 15 residues.

The V gene is TRBV4-3, the J gene TRBJ1-2; D might be TRBD1 (5 bases). This CDR3 contains 15 residues. The V gene's germline CDR1 is LGHNA and CDR2 YSLEER. V was trimmed by 1 base and J by 4 bases, leaving 13 bases between them. The CDR3 loop reads CASSQGHQGLYGYTF. The CDR3 DNA follows: TGCGCCAGCAGCCAAGGCCATCAGGGACTCTATGGCTACACCTTC.

The chain recombines TRBV5-6 with TRBJ2-7, with a weak D call TRBD2 (5 bases). The CDR3 runs to 14 residues. V gave up 4 bases and J gave up 2 bases, with 13 bases separating them. The germline V gene encodes CDR1 SGHDT and CDR2 YYEEEE. The CDR3 region has the DNA TGTGCCAGCAGCCAACGGGGTAACACCTACGAGCAGTACTTC. Its protein is CASSQRGNTYEQYF.